The source of this TCR beta chain is a study of T cell responses to AZD1222 COVID-19 vaccine. Study conclusions and caveats: Repertoires in all cases were sampled only once the peak T cell response had passed. Regions 160-218 and 743-854 held dominance among vaccine-associated CD4 TCRs, which spanned spike.

Method: immunoSEQ multiplex PCR; TCRdb's copy keeps in-frame clones and lacks some. The table has roughly 90,000 clones, around 87% seen once. V dropped 5 bases and J dropped 7; count of bases not matched to a gene: 12. Per germline, CDR1 SGDLS and CDR2 YYNGEE. The CDR3 runs to 16 residues. This clone was detected once. Its antigen is not identified. The receptor was isolated from an adult who received the AZD1222 COVID-19 vaccine. Sample: peripheral blood, taken 28 days after the second AZD1222 dose. This chain connects TRBV9 to TRBJ2-1; 10 positions match TRBD2. CDR3 region: CASSSIAGGGKNEQFF. The CDR3 DNA reads as TGTGCCAGCAGTTCCATAGCGGGGGGCGGGAAGAATGAGCAGTTCTTC.